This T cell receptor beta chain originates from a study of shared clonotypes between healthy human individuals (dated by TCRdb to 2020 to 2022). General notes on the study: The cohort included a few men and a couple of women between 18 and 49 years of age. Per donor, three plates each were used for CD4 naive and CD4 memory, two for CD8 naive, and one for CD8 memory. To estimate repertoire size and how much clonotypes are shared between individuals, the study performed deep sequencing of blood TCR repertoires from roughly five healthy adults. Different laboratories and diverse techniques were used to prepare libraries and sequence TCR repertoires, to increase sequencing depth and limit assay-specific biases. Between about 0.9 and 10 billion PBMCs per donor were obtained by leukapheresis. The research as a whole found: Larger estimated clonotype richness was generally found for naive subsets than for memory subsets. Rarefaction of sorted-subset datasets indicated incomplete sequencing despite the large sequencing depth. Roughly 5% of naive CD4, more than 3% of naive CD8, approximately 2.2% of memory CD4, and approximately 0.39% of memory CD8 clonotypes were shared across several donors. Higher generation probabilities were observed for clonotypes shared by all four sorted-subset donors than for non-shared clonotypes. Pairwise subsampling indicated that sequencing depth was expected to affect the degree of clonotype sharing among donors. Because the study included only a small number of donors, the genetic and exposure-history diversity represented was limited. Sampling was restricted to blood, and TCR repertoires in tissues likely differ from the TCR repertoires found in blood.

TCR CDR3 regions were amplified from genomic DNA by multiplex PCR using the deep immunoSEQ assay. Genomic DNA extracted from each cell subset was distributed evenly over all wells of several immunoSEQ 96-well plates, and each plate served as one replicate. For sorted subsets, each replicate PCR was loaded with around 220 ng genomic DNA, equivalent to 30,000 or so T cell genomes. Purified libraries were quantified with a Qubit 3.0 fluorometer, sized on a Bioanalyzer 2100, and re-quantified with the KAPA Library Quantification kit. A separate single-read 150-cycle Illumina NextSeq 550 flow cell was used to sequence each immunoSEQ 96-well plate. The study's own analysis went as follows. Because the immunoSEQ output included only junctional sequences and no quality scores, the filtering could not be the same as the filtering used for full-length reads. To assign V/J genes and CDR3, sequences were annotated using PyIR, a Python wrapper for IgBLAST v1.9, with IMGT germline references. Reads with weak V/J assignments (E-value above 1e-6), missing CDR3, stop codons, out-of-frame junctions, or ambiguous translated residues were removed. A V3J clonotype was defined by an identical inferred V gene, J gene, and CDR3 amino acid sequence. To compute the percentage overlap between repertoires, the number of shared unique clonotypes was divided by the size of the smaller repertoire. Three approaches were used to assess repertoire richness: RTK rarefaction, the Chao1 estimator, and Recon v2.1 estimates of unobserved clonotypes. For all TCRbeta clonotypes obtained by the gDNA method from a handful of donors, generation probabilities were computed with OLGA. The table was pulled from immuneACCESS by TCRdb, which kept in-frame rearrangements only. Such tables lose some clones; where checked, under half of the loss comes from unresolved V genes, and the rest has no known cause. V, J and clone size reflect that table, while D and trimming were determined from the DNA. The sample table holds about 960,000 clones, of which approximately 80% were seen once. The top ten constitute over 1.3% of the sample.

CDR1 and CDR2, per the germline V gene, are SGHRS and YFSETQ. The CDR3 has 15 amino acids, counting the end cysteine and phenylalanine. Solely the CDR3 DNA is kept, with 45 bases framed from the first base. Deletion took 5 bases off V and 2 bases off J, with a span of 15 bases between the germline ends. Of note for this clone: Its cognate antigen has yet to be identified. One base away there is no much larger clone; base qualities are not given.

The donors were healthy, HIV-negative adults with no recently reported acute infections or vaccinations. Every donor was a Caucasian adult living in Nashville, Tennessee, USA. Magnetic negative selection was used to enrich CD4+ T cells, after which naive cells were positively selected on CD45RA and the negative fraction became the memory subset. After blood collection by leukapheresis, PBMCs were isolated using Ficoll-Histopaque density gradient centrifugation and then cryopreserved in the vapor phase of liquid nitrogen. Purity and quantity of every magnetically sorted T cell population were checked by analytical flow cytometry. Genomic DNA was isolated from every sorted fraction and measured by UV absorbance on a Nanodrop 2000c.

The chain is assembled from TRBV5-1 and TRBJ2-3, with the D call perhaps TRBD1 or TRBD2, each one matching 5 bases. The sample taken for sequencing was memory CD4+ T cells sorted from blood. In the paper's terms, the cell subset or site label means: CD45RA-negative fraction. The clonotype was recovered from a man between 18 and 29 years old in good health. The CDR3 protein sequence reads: CASSLGGTFTDTQYF. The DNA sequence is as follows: TGCGCCAGCAGTTTAGGTGGGACCTTCACAGATACGCAGTATTTT.